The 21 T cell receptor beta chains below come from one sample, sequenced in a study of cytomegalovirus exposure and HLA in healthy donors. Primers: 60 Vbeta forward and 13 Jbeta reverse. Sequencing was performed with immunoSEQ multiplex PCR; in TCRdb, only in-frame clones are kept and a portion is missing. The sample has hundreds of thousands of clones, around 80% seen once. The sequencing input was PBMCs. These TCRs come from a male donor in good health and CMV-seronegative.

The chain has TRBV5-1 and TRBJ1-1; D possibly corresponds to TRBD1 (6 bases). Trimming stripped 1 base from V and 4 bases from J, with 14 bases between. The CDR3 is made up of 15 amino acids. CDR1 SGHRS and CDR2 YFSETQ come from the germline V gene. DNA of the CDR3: TGCGCCAGCAGCTTGTGGCCAGGGGAGAGCACTGAAGCTTTCTTT. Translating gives CASSLWPGESTEAFF. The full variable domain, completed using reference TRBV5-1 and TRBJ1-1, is KAGVTQTPRYLIKTRGQQVTLSCSPISGHRSVSWYQQTPGQGLQFLFEYFSETQRNKGNFPGRFSGRQFSNSRSEMNVSTLELGDSALYLCASSLWPGESTEAFFGQGTRLTVV.

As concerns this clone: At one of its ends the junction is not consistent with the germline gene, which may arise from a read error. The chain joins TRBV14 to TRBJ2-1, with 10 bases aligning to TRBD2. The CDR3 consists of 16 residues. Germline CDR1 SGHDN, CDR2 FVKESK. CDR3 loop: CASSEDLLAGFNEQFF. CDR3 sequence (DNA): TGTGCCAGCAGCGAAGACCTACTAGCGGGATTTAATGAGCAGTTCTTC. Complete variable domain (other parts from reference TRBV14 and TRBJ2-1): EAGVTQFPSHSVIEKGQTVTLRCDPISGHDNLYWYRRVMGKEIKFLLHFVKESKQDESGMPNNRFLAERTGGTYSTLKVQPAELEDSGVYFCASSEDLLAGFNEQFFGPGTRLTVL.

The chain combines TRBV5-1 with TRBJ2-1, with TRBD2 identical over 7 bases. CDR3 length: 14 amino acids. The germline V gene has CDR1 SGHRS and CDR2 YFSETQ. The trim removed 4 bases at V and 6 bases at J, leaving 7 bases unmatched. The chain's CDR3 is CASSGSGGFNEQFF. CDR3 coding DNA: TGCGCCAGCAGCGGTTCGGGAGGATTCAATGAGCAGTTCTTC.

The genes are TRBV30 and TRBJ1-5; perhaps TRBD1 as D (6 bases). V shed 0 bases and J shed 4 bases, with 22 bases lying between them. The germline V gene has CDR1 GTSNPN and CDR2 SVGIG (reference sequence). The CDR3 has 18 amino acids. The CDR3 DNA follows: TGTGCCTGGAGTGTGATGGTAACGGGACACCTACAAAATCAGCCCCAGCATTTT. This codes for CAWSVMVTGHLQNQPQHF.

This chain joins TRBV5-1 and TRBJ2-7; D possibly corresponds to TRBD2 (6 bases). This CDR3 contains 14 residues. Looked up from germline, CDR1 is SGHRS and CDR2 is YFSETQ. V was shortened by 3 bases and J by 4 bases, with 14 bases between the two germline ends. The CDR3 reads CASSWGLLGYEQYF. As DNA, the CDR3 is TGCGCCAGCAGCTGGGGACTGCTTGGTTACGAGCAGTACTTC.

CDR3 amino acids: CASSGGAHLNYGYTF. In nucleotides, the CDR3 is TGTGCCAGTAGTGGGGGGGCACATCTCAACTATGGCTACACCTTC. This sequence joins TRBV19 and TRBJ1-2, with D possibly being TRBD1 (6 bases). This CDR3 spans 15 amino acids. V was pared by 5 bases and J by 2 bases, with 15 bases between. Germline CDR1 and CDR2: LNHDA and SQIVND (reference sequence).

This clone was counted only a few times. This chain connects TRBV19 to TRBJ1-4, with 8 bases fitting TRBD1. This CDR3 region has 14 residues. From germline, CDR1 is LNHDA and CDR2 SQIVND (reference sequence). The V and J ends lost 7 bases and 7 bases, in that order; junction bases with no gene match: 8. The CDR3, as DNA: TGTGCCAGTACGAAGACAGGGGAGGGTGAAAAACTGTTTTTT. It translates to CASTKTGEGEKLFF.

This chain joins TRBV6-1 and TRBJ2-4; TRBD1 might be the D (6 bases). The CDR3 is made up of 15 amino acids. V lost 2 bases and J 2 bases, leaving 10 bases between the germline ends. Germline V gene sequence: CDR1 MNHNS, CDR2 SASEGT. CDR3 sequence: CASSEFRGTKNIQYF. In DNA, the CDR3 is TGTGCCAGCAGTGAATTCAGGGGAACCAAAAACATTCAGTACTTC.

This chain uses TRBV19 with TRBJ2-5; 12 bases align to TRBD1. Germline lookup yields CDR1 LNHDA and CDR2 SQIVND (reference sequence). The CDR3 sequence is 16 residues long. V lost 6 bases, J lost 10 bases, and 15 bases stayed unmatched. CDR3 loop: CASRNAGTGGARDQYF. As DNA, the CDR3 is TGTGCCAGTAGGAACGCCGGGACAGGGGGCGCGCGGGACCAGTACTTC.

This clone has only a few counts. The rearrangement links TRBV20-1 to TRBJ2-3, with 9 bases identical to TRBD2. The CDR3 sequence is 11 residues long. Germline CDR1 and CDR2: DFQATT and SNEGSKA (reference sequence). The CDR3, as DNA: TGCAGAGCGGGGGGCGGCGATACGCAGTATTTT. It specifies CRAGGGDTQYF.

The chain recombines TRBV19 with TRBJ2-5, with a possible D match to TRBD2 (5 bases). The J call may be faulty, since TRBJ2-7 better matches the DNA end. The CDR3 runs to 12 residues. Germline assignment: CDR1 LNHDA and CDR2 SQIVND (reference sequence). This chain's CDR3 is CASSVRAGEQYF. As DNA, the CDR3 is TGTGCCAGTAGTGTGCGGGCCGGCGAGCAGTACTTC.

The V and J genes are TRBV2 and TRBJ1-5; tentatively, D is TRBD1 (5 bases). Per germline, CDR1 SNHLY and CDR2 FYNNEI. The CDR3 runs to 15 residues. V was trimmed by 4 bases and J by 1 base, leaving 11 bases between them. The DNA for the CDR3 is TGTGCCAGCAGTGGGGGGGTTGTGAGCAATCAGCCCCAGCATTTT. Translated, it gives CASSGGVVSNQPQHF. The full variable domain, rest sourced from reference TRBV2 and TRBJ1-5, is EPEVTQTPSHQVTQMGQEVILRCVPISNHLYFYWYRQILGQKVEFLVSFYNNEISEKSEIFDDQFSVERPDGSNFTLKIRSTKLEDSAMYFCASSGGVVSNQPQHFGDGTRLSIL.

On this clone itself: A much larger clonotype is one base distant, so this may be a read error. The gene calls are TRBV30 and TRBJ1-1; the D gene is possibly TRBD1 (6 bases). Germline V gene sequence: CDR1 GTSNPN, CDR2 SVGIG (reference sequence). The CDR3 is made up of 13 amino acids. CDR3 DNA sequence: TGTGCCTGGAGTGTAACAGGGAACACTGGAGCTTTCTTT. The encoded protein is CAWSVTGNTGAFF.

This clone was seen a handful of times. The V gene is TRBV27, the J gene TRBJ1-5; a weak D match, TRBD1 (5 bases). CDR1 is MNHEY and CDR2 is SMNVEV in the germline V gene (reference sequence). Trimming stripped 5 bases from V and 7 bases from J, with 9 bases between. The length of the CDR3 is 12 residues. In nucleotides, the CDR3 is TGTGCCAGCAGTGACAGTTTACAGCCCCAGCATTTT. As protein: CASSDSLQPQHF.

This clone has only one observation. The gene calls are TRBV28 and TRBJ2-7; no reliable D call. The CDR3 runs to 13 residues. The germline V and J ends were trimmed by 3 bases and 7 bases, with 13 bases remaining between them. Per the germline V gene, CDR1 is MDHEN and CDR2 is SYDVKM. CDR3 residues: CASSFRRQHEQYF. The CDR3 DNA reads TGTGCCAGCAGTTTTAGGCGGCAGCATGAGCAGTACTTC.

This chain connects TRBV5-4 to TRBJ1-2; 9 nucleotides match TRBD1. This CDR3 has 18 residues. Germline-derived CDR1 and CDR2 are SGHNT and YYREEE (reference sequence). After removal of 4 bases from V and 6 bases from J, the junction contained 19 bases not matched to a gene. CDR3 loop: CASSPQGTGRRMGHGYTF. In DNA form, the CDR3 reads TGTGCCAGCAGCCCCCAAGGGACAGGGAGAAGGATGGGGCATGGCTACACCTTC.

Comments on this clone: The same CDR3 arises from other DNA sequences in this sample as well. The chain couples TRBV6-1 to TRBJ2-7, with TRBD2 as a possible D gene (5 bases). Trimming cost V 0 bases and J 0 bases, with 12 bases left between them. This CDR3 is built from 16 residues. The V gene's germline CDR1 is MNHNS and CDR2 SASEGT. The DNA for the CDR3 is TGTGCCAGCAGTGAAGCCCCGACGGGGAGCTCCTACGAGCAGTACTTC. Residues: CASSEAPTGSSYEQYF.

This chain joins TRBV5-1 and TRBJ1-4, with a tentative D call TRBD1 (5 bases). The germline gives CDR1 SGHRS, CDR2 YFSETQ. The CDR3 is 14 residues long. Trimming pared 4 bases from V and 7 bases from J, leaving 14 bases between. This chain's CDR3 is CASSPGSWGEKLFF. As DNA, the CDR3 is TGCGCCAGCAGCCCAGGGTCTTGGGGTGAAAAACTGTTTTTT. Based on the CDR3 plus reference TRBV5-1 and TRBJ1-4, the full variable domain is KAGVTQTPRYLIKTRGQQVTLSCSPISGHRSVSWYQQTPGQGLQFLFEYFSETQRNKGNFPGRFSGRQFSNSRSEMNVSTLELGDSALYLCASSPGSWGEKLFFGSGTQLSVL.

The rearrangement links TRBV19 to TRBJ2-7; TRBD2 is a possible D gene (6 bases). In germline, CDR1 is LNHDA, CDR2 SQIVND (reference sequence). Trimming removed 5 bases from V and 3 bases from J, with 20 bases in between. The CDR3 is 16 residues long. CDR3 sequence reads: CASSSDAGLGGYEQYF. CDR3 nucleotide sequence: TGTGCCAGTAGTTCAGACGCGGGGCTTGGGGGCTACGAGCAGTACTTC.

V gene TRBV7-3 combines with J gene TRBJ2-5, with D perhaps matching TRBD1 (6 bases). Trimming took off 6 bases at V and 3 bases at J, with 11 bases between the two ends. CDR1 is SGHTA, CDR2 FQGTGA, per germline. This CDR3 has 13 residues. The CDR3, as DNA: TGTGCCAGCAGTCCAGGACAGAAAGAGACCCAGTACTTC. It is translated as CASSPGQKETQYF.

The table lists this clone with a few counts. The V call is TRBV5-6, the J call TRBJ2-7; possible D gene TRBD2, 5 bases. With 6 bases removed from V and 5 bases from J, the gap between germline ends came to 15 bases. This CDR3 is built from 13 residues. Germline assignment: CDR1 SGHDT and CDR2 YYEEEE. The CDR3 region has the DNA TGTGCCAGCACCGGAGGAGATTCCCACGAGCAGTACTTC. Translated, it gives CASTGGDSHEQYF.